The clone carrying this T cell receptor (beta chain) has just a few counts. The data were obtained in a study of blood T cells in healthy people across ages. Each sample had at least 6.5 million PBMCs isolated. A second PCR, run for about 6 to 12 cycles, used a sample-barcoded 5' primer plus a J-beta primer mix. TCRdb ran MiXCR on the 5' RACE reads and lists one entry per CDR3 protein. The sample lists hundreds of thousands of distinct CDR3 sequences, 40% to 45% occurring once. The sample consisted of blood. The clonotype comes from a woman aged 55 to 70 in good health.

The CDR3 reads CASSQLPNLANEQFF. CDR3 bases: TGTGCCAGCAGCCAATTGCCTAACCTCGCGAATGAGCAGTTCTTC. The V gene is TRBV3-1, the J gene TRBJ2-1; D call uncertain. Germline CDR1 reads LGHDT; CDR2 reads YNNKEL (reference sequence). Trimming pared 2 bases from V and 7 bases from J, leaving 15 bases between. The CDR3 runs 15 residues.